This TCR beta chain is from a study of T-cell reconstitution after alpha-beta-depleted transplantation in children. This clonotype was seen at least ten times. V dropped 0 bases and J dropped 4 bases, with 12 bases sitting between them. This CDR3 spans 15 amino acids. Germline CDR1 LGHDT, CDR2 YNNKEL (reference sequence). TCRbeta library preparation incorporated unique molecular identifiers. MiXCR, run by TCRdb on the PCR reads, gives a single entry per CDR3 protein. The sample lists fewer than 5,500 distinct CDR3 sequences, about 25% occurring once. This clonotype was obtained from a boy in the first two years of life who had a stem cell transplant for SCID, so the T cells may come from the graft donor. V gene TRBV3-1 combines with J gene TRBJ1-1; D is ambiguous. The sample consisted of PBMCs, mostly from graft donor cells, taken 60 days after TCRalphabeta/CD19-depleted stem cell transplant. The CDR3: CASSQDGEARTEAFF. The CDR3 coding sequence is TGTGCCAGCAGCCAAGACGGGGAGGCTCGCACTGAAGCTTTCTTT.